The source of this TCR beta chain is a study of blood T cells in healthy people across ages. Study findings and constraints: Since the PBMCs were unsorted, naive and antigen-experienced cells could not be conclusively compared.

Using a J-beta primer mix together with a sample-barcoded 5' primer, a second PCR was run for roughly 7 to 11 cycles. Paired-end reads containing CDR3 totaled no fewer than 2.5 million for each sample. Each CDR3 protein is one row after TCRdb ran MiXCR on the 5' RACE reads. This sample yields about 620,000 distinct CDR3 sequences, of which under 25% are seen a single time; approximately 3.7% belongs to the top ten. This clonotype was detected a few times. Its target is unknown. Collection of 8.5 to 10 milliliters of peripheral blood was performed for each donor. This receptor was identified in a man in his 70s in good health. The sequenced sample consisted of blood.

CDR3 nucleotide sequence: TGTGCCAGCAGAGGACAGGGGGGCAATGAGCAGTTCTTC. It is translated as CASRGQGGNEQFF. The genes are TRBV2 and TRBJ2-1; 10 bases fit TRBD1. The germline V gene has CDR1 SNHLY and CDR2 FYNNEI. The trim removed 6 bases at V and 6 bases at J, leaving 2 bases unmatched. The CDR3 loop spans 13 amino acids.